This T cell receptor beta chain was recovered during a study of early T cells in non-severe SARS-CoV-2 infection. This clonotype was seen repeatedly, ten times or more. TCRdb ran MiXCR on the 5' RACE reads and lists one entry per CDR3 protein. This sample has more than 55,000 distinct CDR3 sequences; around 9.3% occur once, and the top ten carry 15% to 20%. The germline CDR1 and CDR2 sequences are ENHRY and SYGVKD. The CDR3 runs to 14 residues. V trimming: 4 bases; J trimming: 4 bases; junction bases outside the gene matches: 4. The chain has TRBV10-3 and TRBJ2-7; 10 positions agree with TRBD1. The receptor's source is an adult who was a healthcare worker with PCR-confirmed SARS-CoV-2 infection or an uninfected control (not recorded which). Sample: whole blood. The CDR3 bases are TGTGCCATCAGTGGGGGACAGGGGTTTTACGAGCAGTACTTC. The encoded protein is CAISGGQGFYEQYF.